Listed below are T cell receptor beta chains from one sample, sequenced in a study of early T cells in non-severe SARS-CoV-2 infection. TCRdb redid the calling of the 5' RACE reads with MiXCR, one entry per CDR3 protein. The data show roughly 56,000 distinct CDR3 sequences, roughly 15% seen once. The sequencing here drew on whole blood, taken at baseline. The receptors derive from an adult who was a healthcare worker with PCR-confirmed SARS-CoV-2 infection or an uninfected control (not recorded which). Each CDR3 is given with its conserved first and last residue. Fields, in order: clone size, J gene, D gene, V gene, CDR3 DNA, CDR3 protein. The D gene is left open where the match is weak. Size is omitted from some rows. Given values are once, few, many or a class for expanded clones.

few | TRBJ1-1 | TRBD1 | TRBV5-1 | TGCGCCAGCAGCCCGGGACAGGGAGACACTGAAGCTTTCTTT | CASSPGQGDTEAFF
few | TRBJ2-7 | TRBD2 | TRBV5-1 | TGCGCCAGCAGCCCTGACTTTGGGAGGGCGCGATCCTACGAGCAGTACTTC | CASSPDFGRARSYEQYF
many | TRBJ2-7 | - | TRBV2 | TGTGCCAGCAGTGTAGCAGGGTCCTACGAGCAGTACTTC | CASSVAGSYEQYF
many | TRBJ1-5 | - | TRBV18 | TGTGCCAGCTCACCAAATTACAGGATGGAGCCCCAGCATTTT | CASSPNYRMEPQHF
- | TRBJ1-6 | - | TRBV12-3/TRBV12-4 | TGTGCCAGCAGTTCCTCAGGTTTTCCTAATTCACCCCTCCACTTT | CASSSSGFPNSPLHF
- | TRBJ2-3 | - | TRBV6-1 | TGTGCCAGCTCCGGATTCACTGCAGATACGCAGTATTTT | CASSGFTADTQYF
- | TRBJ2-7 | - | TRBV10-1 | TGCGCCAGCAGTGATGTGGGGTACGAGCAGTACTTC | CASSDVGYEQYF
- | TRBJ2-3 | TRBD2 | TRBV6-6 | TGTGCCAGCAGTTCTGGACTAGCGGGAGCCTTGGATACGCAGTATTTT | CASSSGLAGALDTQYF
few | TRBJ2-7 | - | TRBV20-1 | TGCAGTGTTGGGAGGGGGTCCTACGAGCAGTACTTC | CSVGRGSYEQYF
many | TRBJ2-1 | TRBD2 | TRBV7-9 | TGTGCCAGCAGCCGATCCCCTTGGCGGGAGGGCCAGCATGAGCAGTTCTTC | CASSRSPWREGQHEQFF
- | TRBJ2-2 | - | TRBV12-3/TRBV12-4 | TGTGCCAGCCTTAAATCGAACACCGGGGAGCTGTTTTTT | CASLKSNTGELFF
many | TRBJ2-1 | TRBD2 | TRBV7-2 | TGTGCCAGCAGCCCGGGACTAGCGGGAGGGCCGACTTTT | CASSPGLAGGPTF
few | TRBJ2-2 | - | TRBV12-3/TRBV12-4 | TGTGCCAGCAGTTTAGAGGACGAATCGAACACCGGGGAGCTGTTTTTT | CASSLEDESNTGELFF
- | TRBJ2-7 | - | TRBV4-1 | TGCGCCAGCAGCCAAGTAGTAAGTAGCTCCTACGAGCAGTACTTC | CASSQVVSSSYEQYF
few | TRBJ2-1 | TRBD1 | TRBV7-9 | TGTGCCAGCAGCATACAGGGGGCACAGGGTGAGCAGTTCTTC | CASSIQGAQGEQFF
- | TRBJ2-5 | TRBD2 | TRBV9 | TGTGCCAGCAGCCCAGGACTAGCGCGAGAGACCCAGTACTTC | CASSPGLARETQYF
few | TRBJ2-1 | - | TRBV9 | TGTGCCAGCAGCGTAGACGTCGAGCAGTTCTTC | CASSVDVEQFF
few | TRBJ2-7 | - | TRBV5-4 | TGTGCCAGCAGCTTGGAGCTCGGAGTGGGCGACGAGCAGTACTTC | CASSLELGVGDEQYF
many | TRBJ2-1 | - | TRBV5-1 | TGCGCCAGCAGCTTGGGGACTTCTTCTGGTTTACAGTTCTTC | CASSLGTSSGLQFF
- | TRBJ2-1 | TRBD2 | TRBV5-6 | TGTGCCAGCAGCTTGGTTCGTCTAGCGGGAGGCAATGAGCAGTTCTTC | CASSLVRLAGGNEQFF
many | TRBJ1-2 | - | TRBV6-6 | TGTGCCAGCAGTTACGGACAGAGCTATGGCTACACCTTC | CASSYGQSYGYTF
many | TRBJ2-5 | TRBD2 | TRBV5-5 | TGTGCCAGCAGCTCCTATAGCGGGAGCGAGACCCAGTACTTC | CASSSYSGSETQYF
many | TRBJ2-6 | TRBD2 | TRBV6-1 | TGTGCCAGCACCAGCGGGGCCTCTGGGGCCAACGTCCTGACTTTC | CASTSGASGANVLTF
few | TRBJ1-6 | TRBD1 | TRBV5-6 | TGTGCCAGCAGCAGAACCGGGACAGGCGATTCACCCCTCCACTTT | CASSRTGTGDSPLHF
many | TRBJ1-5 | - | TRBV20-1 | TGCAGTGCCGTGGAACGGGCGATTCAGCCCCAGCATTTT | CSAVERAIQPQHF
medium-sized | TRBJ2-5 | - | TRBV2 | TGTGCCAGCAGTGCCTTTCGTAGGGAAGAGACCCAGTACTTC | CASSAFRREETQYF
many | TRBJ2-7 | - | TRBV20-1 | TGCAGCGCAGGCGGCAGATCCTACGAGCAGTACTTC | CSAGGRSYEQYF
- | TRBJ2-7 | - | TRBV6-2/TRBV6-3 | TGTGCCAGCAGTTACTCGAGACTCAAGATGAGCGACGAGCAGTACTTC | CASSYSRLKMSDEQYF
many | TRBJ2-4 | - | TRBV12-3/TRBV12-4 | TGTGCCAGCAGTGACCTCAGGGCAAACATTCAGTACTTC | CASSDLRANIQYF
many | TRBJ2-1 | TRBD1 | TRBV5-5 | TGTGCCAGCAGCCCCGGACAGGGGGTATATGAGCAGTTCTTC | CASSPGQGVYEQFF
- | TRBJ2-1 | TRBD1 | TRBV12-3/TRBV12-4 | TGTGCCAGCAGTCGCCGGGACAGGGGATACAATGAGCAGTTCTTC | CASSRRDRGYNEQFF
few | TRBJ2-3 | TRBD2 | TRBV3-1 | TGTGCCAGCAGCCAAACCAGCGGGGACCCAGATACGCAGTATTTT | CASSQTSGDPDTQYF
few | TRBJ2-7 | - | TRBV10-1 | TGCGCCAGCAGCCGGGACGGTTCCTACGAGCAGTACTTC | CASSRDGSYEQYF
many | TRBJ2-7 | - | TRBV6-2/TRBV6-3 | TGTGCCAGCAGTTATCAAATTTACGAGCAGTACTTC | CASSYQIYEQYF
- | TRBJ2-1 | - | TRBV20-1 | TGCAGTGCTCGTTTTGGGGCTGTCAATGAGCAGTTCTTC | CSARFGAVNEQFF
- | TRBJ2-3 | - | TRBV5-6 | TGTGCCAGCAGGATCAACGGCAGGGATTTCACGCAGTATTTT | CASRINGRDFTQYF
many | TRBJ1-1 | - | TRBV7-6 | TGTGCCAGTTCCCCAAAGGGTTTTCGCGCTGAAGCTTTCTTT | CASSPKGFRAEAFF
few | TRBJ1-3 | - | TRBV11-2 | TGTGCCAGCAGCTCCCACAGGGATTTGGCTGGAAACACCATATATTTT | CASSSHRDLAGNTIYF
- | TRBJ2-1 | - | TRBV28 | TGTGCCAGCGATGGGAGGGGGGAAGACAATGAGCAGTTCTTC | CASDGRGEDNEQFF
many | TRBJ2-7 | - | TRBV20-1 | TGCAGTGCTAGAGATTGGCGATCGGGTTACGAGCAGTACTTC | CSARDWRSGYEQYF
- | TRBJ1-1 | - | TRBV7-9 | TGTGCCAGCAGCTTAGGCACTGAAGCTTTCTTT | CASSLGTEAFF
few | TRBJ2-1 | - | TRBV27 | TGTGCCAGCAGTTTTCGCAGGAAAGGCCTCCTCAGCTCCTACAATGAGCAGTTCTTC | CASSFRRKGLLSSYNEQFF
- | TRBJ2-7 | - | TRBV27 | TGTGCCAGCAGTAAGATTACAGGGACCGAGCAGTACTTC | CASSKITGTEQYF
few | TRBJ1-2 | - | TRBV29-1 | TGCAGCGTTGAAGATTACTATGGCTACACCTTC | CSVEDYYGYTF
- | TRBJ2-1 | - | TRBV12-3/TRBV12-4 | TGTGCCAGCAGTTTTGTGACTAATGAGCAGTTCTTC | CASSFVTNEQFF
- | TRBJ2-1 | TRBD2 | TRBV12-3/TRBV12-4 | TGTGCCAGCAGTCTAGCGGGAGAGGACAATGAGCAGTTCTTC | CASSLAGEDNEQFF
- | TRBJ2-1 | - | TRBV6-6 | TGTGCCAGCAGTTACTCTCCGGGGGAGCAGTTCTTC | CASSYSPGEQFF
- | TRBJ2-5 | - | TRBV27 | TGTGCCACCAGGCCCCCACAGGCGCAAGAGACCCAGTACTTC | CATRPPQAQETQYF
few | TRBJ1-2 | - | TRBV28 | TGTGCCAGCAGTTGGACGGCGCCAAATGGCTACACCTTC | CASSWTAPNGYTF
- | TRBJ1-4 | - | TRBV12-3/TRBV12-4 | TGTGCCAGCAGTTTATACGGAAATGGAGCTAATGAAAAACTGTTTTTT | CASSLYGNGANEKLFF
few | TRBJ2-5 | - | TRBV2 | TGTGCCAGCAGTGAACGAGAAGAGACCCAGTACTTC | CASSEREETQYF
- | TRBJ1-1 | - | TRBV4-1 | TGCGCCAGCAGCCAAACGGGGAACACTGAAGCTTTCTTT | CASSQTGNTEAFF
few | TRBJ2-7 | - | TRBV20-1 | TGCAGTGCTACCCCAAAAACTTACGAGCAGTACTTC | CSATPKTYEQYF
few | TRBJ1-6 | TRBD1 | TRBV6-6 | TGTGCCAGCAGTACGGGACAGGGGGCAGGTTCACCCCTCCACTTT | CASSTGQGAGSPLHF
- | TRBJ1-1 | - | TRBV15 | TGTGCCACCAGCCCAGGGGTGAACACTGAAGCTTTCTTT | CATSPGVNTEAFF
few | TRBJ2-7 | TRBD2 | TRBV12-3/TRBV12-4 | TGTGCCAGCAGTTTGACTAGCGGGGGGGCCGACGAGCAGTACTTC | CASSLTSGGADEQYF
- | TRBJ2-1 | TRBD2 | TRBV3-1 | TGTGCCAGCAGCCATCCCACCGGGACTAGCGGCTACAATGAGCAGTTCTTC | CASSHPTGTSGYNEQFF
few | TRBJ2-5 | - | TRBV2 | TGTGCCAGCAGTGAAGAGACCCAGTACTTC | CASSEETQYF